The text below deals with one T cell receptor beta chain. The antigen is undetermined. The sample belongs to a study of PD-1 blockade in classical Hodgkin lymphoma. Study-wide findings and caveats: At baseline, newly diagnosed patients reportedly showed less TCR diversity than healthy donors. Possibly reflecting disease activity or prior therapy, repertoire differences have causes that remain undefined.

CDR3 length: 17 residues. CDR1 is MRHNA and CDR2 is SNTAGT in the germline V gene. V was clipped by 2 bases and J by 6 bases; unmatched bases: 10. Some clones are missing from TCRdb's copy, which holds only in-frame ones; the method was immunoSEQ multiplex PCR. The data hold just over 60,000 clones, with 88% observed a single time. Patients all relapsed after autologous stem cell transplantation, and there was variation in brentuximab vedotin exposure. The clonotype comes from a human donor with classical Hodgkin lymphoma. The input for sequencing was peripheral blood mononuclear cells (PBMCs), taken at baseline. This chain connects TRBV6-4 to TRBJ2-1; the match to TRBD2 covers 10 bases. The CDR3, as DNA: TGTGCCAGCAGTGACCAGTTTAATAGCGGGGGGTCCAATGAGCAGTTCTTC. It specifies CASSDQFNSGGSNEQFF.